These T cell receptor beta chains were read from a single sample in a study of human T cells and chemical hapten exposure. A single record per CDR3 protein comes from TCRdb applying MiXCR to the RACE reads. The table shows some 400,000 distinct CDR3 sequences, with 5.1% occurring only once. Sequencing was performed on whole blood, taken in connection with sensitization to the hapten diphenylcyclopropenone (DPC). The source of these receptors is a woman aged 50 to 60 with alopecia areata. Some clones in this sample may be carry-over from other donors' samples. Each CDR3 is given with its conserved first and last residue. D genes are given only for firm matches.

v_call: TRBV28
j_call: TRBJ2-3
d_call: TRBD2
cdr3_aa: CASSSRRRTSTTDTQYF

v_call: TRBV20-1
j_call: TRBJ2-4
d_call: .
cdr3_aa: CSGRVGGAFENIQYF

v_call: TRBV5-6
j_call: TRBJ2-4
d_call: TRBD1
cdr3_aa: CASSQTGVTGYIQYF

v_call: TRBV18
j_call: TRBJ1-4
d_call: .
cdr3_aa: CASSPYRSDEKLFF

v_call: TRBV6-6
j_call: TRBJ2-7
d_call: .
cdr3_aa: CASSSGQSSSYEQYF

v_call: TRBV4-1
j_call: TRBJ2-1
d_call: .
cdr3_aa: CASSRDGTPYNEQFF

v_call: TRBV29-1
j_call: TRBJ1-1
d_call: .
cdr3_aa: CSVWDTEAFF

v_call: TRBV9
j_call: TRBJ2-7
d_call: .
cdr3_aa: CASSVDGGVLYEQYF

v_call: TRBV4-1
j_call: TRBJ2-2
d_call: .
cdr3_aa: CASSQMGGSGELFF

v_call: TRBV28
j_call: TRBJ2-3
d_call: TRBD1
cdr3_aa: CASRAGTGITDTQYF

v_call: TRBV14
j_call: TRBJ2-1
d_call: .
cdr3_aa: CASSHEGLAENYNEQFF

v_call: TRBV20-1
j_call: TRBJ1-1
d_call: .
cdr3_aa: CSARKGTEAFF

v_call: TRBV18
j_call: TRBJ1-5
d_call: .
cdr3_aa: CASSPREGFGQPQHF

v_call: TRBV5-5
j_call: TRBJ2-3
d_call: .
cdr3_aa: CASSLYAGSTDTQYF

v_call: TRBV25-1
j_call: TRBJ2-3
d_call: .
cdr3_aa: CASSDGALGTQYF

v_call: TRBV2
j_call: TRBJ1-5
d_call: .
cdr3_aa: CASTRGAPYQPQHF

v_call: TRBV18
j_call: TRBJ2-1
d_call: .
cdr3_aa: CASSQEGQDEQFF

v_call: TRBV4-1
j_call: TRBJ2-1
d_call: TRBD2
cdr3_aa: CASSQDRGTSYFNEQFF

v_call: TRBV20-1
j_call: TRBJ2-2
d_call: TRBD2
cdr3_aa: CSARGPGTSYTGVLFF

v_call: TRBV3-1
j_call: TRBJ1-5
d_call: .
cdr3_aa: CASSQVQENQPQHF

v_call: TRBV29-1
j_call: TRBJ1-1
d_call: .
cdr3_aa: CSLHRGSEAFF

v_call: TRBV6-1
j_call: TRBJ1-5
d_call: .
cdr3_aa: CATKGPNNQPQHF

v_call: TRBV6-6
j_call: TRBJ1-5
d_call: TRBD1
cdr3_aa: CASISGQHQPQHF

v_call: TRBV7-6
j_call: TRBJ2-3
d_call: TRBD2
cdr3_aa: CASSSSSGRARIDTQYF

v_call: TRBV28
j_call: TRBJ2-7
d_call: .
cdr3_aa: CASSLGRRIEQYF

v_call: TRBV7-6
j_call: TRBJ2-3
d_call: .
cdr3_aa: CASSSLTARGTDTQYF

v_call: TRBV7-9
j_call: TRBJ2-7
d_call: .
cdr3_aa: CASSPHHGEQYF

v_call: TRBV7-9
j_call: TRBJ1-3
d_call: .
cdr3_aa: CASSLALGSGNTIYF

v_call: TRBV29-1
j_call: TRBJ2-5
d_call: TRBD1
cdr3_aa: CSAAENRGETQYF

v_call: TRBV5-1
j_call: TRBJ1-1
d_call: TRBD1
cdr3_aa: CASSVGQGSATEAFF

v_call: TRBV12-3/TRBV12-4
j_call: TRBJ2-3
d_call: TRBD1
cdr3_aa: CASTSFTGGTDTQYF

v_call: TRBV5-1
j_call: TRBJ2-3
d_call: .
cdr3_aa: CASSTGTPGGTDTQYF

v_call: TRBV20-1
j_call: TRBJ1-5
d_call: .
cdr3_aa: CSARTGIFNQPQHF

v_call: TRBV6-2/TRBV6-3
j_call: TRBJ1-2
d_call: .
cdr3_aa: CASSREAAYGYTF

v_call: TRBV6-1
j_call: TRBJ2-3
d_call: .
cdr3_aa: CASSAQRGTDTQYF